These 8 T cell receptor beta chains originate from one sample sequenced in a study of blood T cell repertoires in COVID-19 (dated by TCRdb to about 2020). Libraries were built with the immunoSEQ multiplex PCR assay. Entries here come from immuneACCESS through TCRdb and include only in-frame sequences with V and J called. Some clones fail to appear in such tables; in the studies checked, an unresolved V gene covers under half of the shortfall, and the cause of the remainder is unknown. Across this sample there are about 200,000 clones, with over 75% seen only once. Of the sample, 7% to 8.5% is held by the ten largest clones. The sequenced sample consisted of PBMCs or T cells enriched from blood (not recorded which). Source of these receptors: a woman in her forties with acute COVID-19.

V is TRBV9 and J is TRBJ2-2, with no clear D. Trimming removed 1 base at V and 5 bases at J, with 12 bases between. CDR3 length: 15 amino acids. Germline-derived CDR1 and CDR2 are SGDLS and YYNGEE. The CDR3 DNA reads TGTGCCAGCAGCGTAATGAGAGAGCCAACCGGGGAGCTGTTTTTT. Translated, it gives CASSVMREPTGELFF.

The chain is built from TRBV5-1 and TRBJ2-4; 9 bases match TRBD2. This CDR3 spans 14 amino acids. Germline CDR1 is SGHRS and CDR2 is YFSETQ. V shed 7 bases, J shed 6 bases, and the junction held 8 bases outside the gene matches. The CDR3 spells CASALSGGGNIQYF. CDR3 DNA sequence: TGCGCCAGCGCACTTAGCGGGGGTGGAAACATTCAGTACTTC.

CDR3 protein: CASSPRTGSYNEQFF. CDR3 sequence (DNA): TGTGCCAGCTCTCCCCGGACAGGGTCCTACAATGAGCAGTTCTTC. The chain joins TRBV5-4 to TRBJ2-1, with 8 bases that match TRBD1. The germline gives CDR1 SGHNT, CDR2 YYREEE (reference sequence). V was pared by 7 bases and J by 1 base, with 7 bases of the junction left unmatched. The CDR3 is 15 residues long.

The V and J genes are TRBV29-1 and TRBJ2-1, with TRBD2 identical over 16 bases. This CDR3 contains 19 residues. Unmatched junction bases numbered 14, after V lost 5 bases and J lost 4 bases. The germline gives CDR1 SQVTM, CDR2 ANQGSEA. The CDR3 sequence: CSVKIAGTSGRAGYNEQFF. In DNA form, the CDR3 reads TGCAGCGTTAAAATAGCCGGGACTAGCGGGAGGGCAGGGTACAATGAGCAGTTCTTC.

The rearrangement joins TRBV6-5 to TRBJ2-7, with D possibly being TRBD2 (5 bases). From germline, CDR1 is MNHEY and CDR2 SVGAGI. CDR3 length: 14 residues. Trimming took 6 bases from V and 0 from J, leaving 12 bases between them. DNA of the CDR3: TGTGCCAGCAGCGAGCGAGGGTTCTCCTACGAGCAGTACTTC. Its translation: CASSERGFSYEQYF.

This chain uses TRBV7-3 with TRBJ2-1, with D perhaps TRBD1 (5 bases). Trimming took 4 bases from V and 5 from J, leaving 15 bases between them. There are 15 residues in the CDR3. Per germline, CDR1 SGHTA and CDR2 FQGTGA. CDR3 sequence (DNA): TGTGCCAGCAGCTCGACAGTTGTTGCTGACAATGAGCAGTTCTTC. Its translation: CASSSTVVADNEQFF.

The gene calls are TRBV5-1 and TRBJ2-7; D perhaps matches TRBD1 (5 bases). The length of the CDR3 is 14 residues. The germline CDR1 and CDR2 sequences are SGHRS and YFSETQ. Trimming stripped 3 bases from V and 0 bases from J, with 10 bases between. The CDR3 DNA sequence: TGCGCCAGCAGCTCCTACAGGAGCTCCTACGAGCAGTACTTC. It translates to CASSSYRSSYEQYF.

The genes are TRBV9 and TRBJ2-3; tentative D call: TRBD1 (6 bases). CDR1 and CDR2 (germline): SGDLS, YYNGEE. The ends were cut back, 2 bases at V and 2 bases at J, with 15 bases in the middle. The length of the CDR3 is 16 residues. The CDR3 region has the DNA TGTGCCAGCAGCGTCGGGACATTCCGTTTCACAGATACGCAGTATTTT. Amino acid sequence: CASSVGTFRFTDTQYF.